Sequencing of this T cell receptor beta chain was carried out in a study of OX40 agonist ivuxolimab in advanced cancers. Background for the entire study: Ivuxolimab, which targeted the costimulatory receptor OX40 (CD134), was an agonistic, fully human IgG2 monoclonal antibody. Intravenous ivuxolimab was administered to patients every 2 weeks at six dose levels: 0.01, 0.1, 0.3, 1.5, 3 and 10 mg/kg. Of the 50 to 55 dose-escalation patients, hepatocellular carcinoma was present in 19, melanoma in around 15, renal cell carcinoma in 9 and head and neck cancer in 9. In the dose-escalation cohort, 75% to 85% of patients were male, and the mean age was 60 years with a range of roughly 20 to 85. Patients were allowed to have had prior anti-PD-1, anti-PD-L1 or anti-CTLA-4 therapy, and around two fifths of the dose-escalation patients had been treated with checkpoint inhibitors. Partial responses occurred in three dose-escalation patients: two with cutaneous melanoma and one with hepatocellular carcinoma. Peripheral TCRbeta sequencing was intended to test whether TCR sequence diversity was altered and clonal T-cell expansion was caused by ivuxolimab. The paper describes the monotherapy dose-escalation part (N ≈ 51 patients) of the phase I trial of ivuxolimab. The paper's findings and limits, for the study overall: Clonal expansion of both CD4+ and CD8+ blood T cells was observed from baseline to week 6 at doses 0.1 to 3.0 mg/kg. Antigen specificity was not determined for the clonally expanded peripheral T cells. On average, CD8+ T cells showed more expanded clones than CD4+ T cells after ivuxolimab. Low levels of normalized T-cell clonal expansion were also seen in some patients who did not respond. In the 0.1-3.0 mg/kg groups, partial responders were among the patients with the lowest normalized peripheral clonal expansion, particularly in CD8+ T cells.

CDR1 and CDR2, per the germline V gene, are SNHLY and FYNNEI. Its CDR3 holds 15 amino acids, cysteine through phenylalanine. Only CDR3 DNA remains: 45 bases, in frame from the first base. The V end loses 4 bases and the J end loses 4 bases, and a stretch of 14 bases separates them. For sequencing of the TCRbeta CDR3 region, genomic DNA was extracted from the sorted cells. TCRbeta CDR3 regions were sequenced using the immunoSEQ Assay. The source is immuneACCESS, and TCRdb retained only in-frame sequences with V and J called. Part of the clones is not carried over; for the studies checked, unresolved V genes explain less than half of this, and the remainder is unexplained. The sample records about 15,000 clones, about 80% of which are singletons. The ten largest clones add up to about 32% of the sample. A note on this clone: No antigen is known for it. Base-call qualities are not available, and no considerably larger clone is one nucleotide away.

Patients with a history of autoimmune disease or receiving systemic immunosuppression were excluded from the trial. Peripheral blood for TCR sequencing was collected from all dose cohorts at baseline, on cycle 4 day 1, and on cycle 7 day 1. Samples came from an open-label, multicenter, first-in-human phase I dose-escalation trial of ivuxolimab. Adults with locally advanced or metastatic head and neck squamous cell, hepatocellular, melanoma or renal cell carcinoma were enrolled in the trial. CD4+ and CD8+ T cells were sorted separately from peripheral blood before TCR sequencing. This TCR was sampled from an adult with an advanced solid tumor such as melanoma, head and neck, liver or kidney cancer. The material sequenced was CD4+ or CD8+ T cells sorted from blood, taken in a trial of the OX40 agonist ivuxolimab. The receptor chain draws on TRBV2 and TRBJ1-3; TRBD1 is a possible D gene, resting on 6 matching bases. The CDR3 protein is CASSAGQFSGNTIYF. The DNA reads TGTGCCAGCAGTGCAGGACAGTTCTCAGGAAACACCATATATTTT.